Each of the 10 T cell receptor beta chains below was sequenced from the same sample in a study of blood T cells in healthy people across ages. Together with a sample-barcoded 5' primer, a J-beta primer mix was included in a second PCR lasting roughly 6 to 12 cycles. TCRdb re-called the 5' RACE reads with MiXCR, one entry per CDR3 protein. Counted here are 1.8 million or so distinct CDR3 sequences, about two fifths occurring once; the ten biggest clones make up more than 20%. The source material was blood. Every receptor here comes from a human donor in good health.

The CDR3 DNA sequence: TGCAGTGTGACAACGCCTAGGGACAGCGGTGAAGCTTTCTTT. The encoded protein is CSVTTPRDSGEAFF. V usage is TRBV20-1 and J usage is TRBJ1-1; 7 positions match TRBD1. The CDR3 consists of 14 residues. The trim removed 7 bases at V and 7 bases at J, leaving 15 bases unmatched. CDR1 is DFQATT and CDR2 is SNEGSKA in the germline V gene (reference sequence).

The CDR3 DNA reads TGTGCCACCAGGAAGGACTCCTACAATGAGCAGTTCTTC. It codes for CATRKDSYNEQFF. The chain carries TRBV15 and TRBJ2-1; unclear D gene. Germline assignment: CDR1 LNHNV and CDR2 YYDKDF (reference sequence). This CDR3 spans 13 amino acids. The germline V and J ends were trimmed by 6 bases and 0 bases, with 6 bases remaining between them.

This clonotype was recorded at least ten times. The chain has TRBV6-2 or TRBV6-3 and TRBJ2-1; the match to TRBD2 covers 15 bases. V shed 6 bases, J shed 4 bases, and the junction held 10 bases outside the gene matches. The germline gives CDR1 MNHEY, CDR2 SVGEGT. The CDR3 has 18 amino acids. DNA for the CDR3: TGTGCCAGCAGCCGGTCGGGACTAGCGGGGGGCCGGTACAATGAGCAGTTCTTC. Protein product: CASSRSGLAGGRYNEQFF.

This chain joins TRBV2 and TRBJ2-5; TRBD1 matches 8 bases. The J segment lost 11 bases and the V segment lost 7 bases, leaving 18 bases of the junction unmatched. Germline-derived CDR1 and CDR2 are SNHLY and FYNNEI. This CDR3 spans 15 amino acids. The CDR3 bases are TGTGCCAGCACGACCGGACAGGGAATGCACAATGAGCAGTACTTC. Translation gives CASTTGQGMHNEQYF.

This clonotype was recorded a few times. This chain joins TRBV7-2 and TRBJ2-7; D is possibly TRBD1 or TRBD2 (6 bases each). Trimming took off 2 bases at V and 2 bases at J, with 28 bases between the two ends. The CDR3 runs 20 residues. Germline V gene sequence: CDR1 SGHTA, CDR2 FQGNSA. The CDR3 DNA reads as TGTGCCAGCAGCTTATTACCCTGGGATATAGACGGAGGGACAACCTACGAGCAGTACTTC. This codes for CASSLLPWDIDGGTTYEQYF.

The rearrangement uses TRBV29-1 and TRBJ1-2; no definite D call. This CDR3 is 15 amino acids long. From germline, CDR1 is SQVTM and CDR2 ANQGSEA. Trimming cost V 7 bases and J 4 bases, with 22 bases left between them. The CDR3 spells CSAQSGPVGSYGYTF. DNA for the CDR3: TGCAGCGCCCAATCCGGGCCCGTGGGCAGCTATGGCTACACCTTC. The variable domain in full, completed from reference TRBV29-1 and TRBJ1-2, reads SAVISQKPSRDICQRGTSLTIQCQVDSQVTMMFWYRQQPGQSLTLIATANQGSEATYESGFVIDKFPISRPNLTFSTLTVSNMSPEDSSIYLCSAQSGPVGSYGYTFGSGTRLTVV.

Turning to this clonotype: One junction end does not reproduce the germline sequence, and a read error may be involved. The genes are TRBV12-3 or TRBV12-4 and TRBJ1-2, with 7 bases identical to TRBD1. The CDR3 runs 14 residues. CDR3 in amino acids: CASSSADRVDGYTF. The CDR3 DNA reads as TGTGCTAGCAGTTCCGCTGACAGGGTAGATGGCTACACCTTC.

The J gene is TRBJ1-6, the V gene TRBV4-1, with unresolved D. The germline V gene has CDR1 MGHRA and CDR2 YSYEKL. The CDR3 covers 12 residues. Deletions cut 3 bases from V and 6 bases from J, with 3 bases between. Here the CDR3 DNA reads TGCGCCAGCAGCCACATTAATTCACCCCTCCACTTT. Its translation: CASSHINSPLHF.

This clonotype was found a few times. CDR3: CASSLAGTTGPYEQYF. As DNA, the CDR3 is TGCGCCAGCAGCTTGGCCGGGACTACCGGTCCCTACGAGCAGTACTTC. The V and J genes are TRBV5-1 and TRBJ2-7; 7 bases are shared with TRBD2. Germline-derived CDR1 and CDR2 are SGHRS and YFSETQ. CDR3 length: 16 residues. Germline trimming cut 0 bases from V and 2 bases from J; bases unmatched to any gene: 8.

The chain couples TRBV11-2 to TRBJ2-1; no clear D gene. CDR1 and CDR2 (germline): SGHAT, FQNNGV. This CDR3 is 14 amino acids long. The V end lost 5 bases, the J end lost 6 bases, and 14 bases lay between the germline ends. In nucleotides, the CDR3 is TGTGCCAGCAGCATACAGCCGCTGGGCAATGAGCAGTTCTTC. Translation: CASSIQPLGNEQFF.